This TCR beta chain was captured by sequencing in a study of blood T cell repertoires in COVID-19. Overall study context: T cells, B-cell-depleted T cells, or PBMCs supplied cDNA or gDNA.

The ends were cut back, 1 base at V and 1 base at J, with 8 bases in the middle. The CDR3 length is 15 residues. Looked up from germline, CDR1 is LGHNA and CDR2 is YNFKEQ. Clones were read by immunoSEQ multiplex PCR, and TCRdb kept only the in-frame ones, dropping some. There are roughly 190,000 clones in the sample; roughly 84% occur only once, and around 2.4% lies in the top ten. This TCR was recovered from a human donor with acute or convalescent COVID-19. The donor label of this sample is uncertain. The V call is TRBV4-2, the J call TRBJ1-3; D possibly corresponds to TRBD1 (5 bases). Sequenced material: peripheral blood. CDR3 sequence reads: CASSQVGTSGNTIYF. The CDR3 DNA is TGTGCCAGCAGCCAAGTCGGGACTTCTGGAAACACCATATATTTT.